A single sample is the source of the 27 T cell receptor beta chains below, sequenced in a study of technical replicates of blood from several donors (dated 2017 in TCRdb). Libraries came from the immunoSEQ multiplex PCR assay. As stored in TCRdb, this immuneACCESS dataset retains in-frame rearrangements with V and J assigned. A fraction of the clones does not appear; measured against another copy, unresolved V genes explain less than half of the discrepancy, and the remainder lacks a known reason. Here the sample has tens of thousands of clones; 90% occur a single time. Of the sample, about 4.3% falls within the top ten clones. Sample: PBMCs. The receptor source for this set is a human donor in good health. Some clones in this sample may be carry-over from other donors' samples.

The gene calls are TRBV7-8 and TRBJ2-3; the D gene is possibly TRBD1 (6 bases). Germline V lookup: CDR1 SGHVS, CDR2 FQNEAQ. This CDR3 is 14 amino acids long. V gave up 4 bases and J gave up 5 bases, with 13 bases separating them. CDR3 DNA: TGTGCCAGCAGCTCGGAGGACAGTGTAGATACGCAGTATTTT. This codes for CASSSEDSVDTQYF.

CDR3 in amino acids: CASSEWDRYSGEQYF. In DNA form, the CDR3 reads TGTGCCAGCAGTGAGTGGGACAGGTATTCAGGCGAGCAGTACTTC. The J gene is TRBJ2-7, the V gene TRBV6-1; 8 nucleotides line up with TRBD1. The V gene's germline CDR1 is MNHNS and CDR2 SASEGT. V trimming: 3 bases; J trimming: 6 bases; junction bases outside the gene matches: 10. This CDR3 comprises 15 residues.

The V call is TRBV5-5, the J call TRBJ2-7; 7 bases align to TRBD1. CDR1 is SGHKS, CDR2 YYEKEE, per germline (reference sequence). The CDR3 has 15 residues. The J segment lost 3 bases and the V segment lost 0 bases, leaving 6 bases of the junction unmatched. CDR3 protein: CASSLDLDRSYEQYF. The CDR3 DNA sequence: TGTGCCAGCAGCTTGGATCTGGACAGGAGCTACGAGCAGTACTTC.

This clone was seen only a few times. The gene calls are TRBV9 and TRBJ1-1, with 7 bases identical to TRBD1. J gave up 4 bases and V 2 bases, and 5 bases lay outside the gene matches. CDR3 length equals 14 residues. The germline gives CDR1 SGDLS, CDR2 YYNGEE. CDR3 loop: CASSVMTGSTEAFF. CDR3 nucleotides: TGTGCCAGCAGCGTCATGACAGGGAGCACTGAAGCTTTCTTT.

V is TRBV4-3 and J is TRBJ2-7, with D hard to call. The V gene lost 1 base and the J gene lost 5 bases, with 12 bases spanning the gap. Germline CDR1 and CDR2: LGHNA and YSLEER. CDR3 size: 14 residues. This chain's CDR3 is CASSQVPGKDEQYF. The DNA of the CDR3 is TGCGCCAGCAGCCAAGTTCCAGGAAAGGACGAGCAGTACTTC.

The chain has TRBV6-5 and TRBJ2-3; a weak D match, TRBD2 (6 bases). This CDR3 has 15 residues. Germline V gives CDR1 MNHEY, CDR2 SVGAGI. Trimming left V 5 bases short and J 5 bases short, with 17 bases between. Written as DNA, the CDR3 is TGTGCCAGCAGTCCGCGGGGAGGCTTTGGAGATACGCAGTATTTT. This sequence encodes CASSPRGGFGDTQYF.

The rearrangement uses TRBV23-1 and TRBJ1-1; D may be TRBD1 (5 bases). TRBV23-1 is given ORF status, its function remaining uncertain. The CDR3 runs to 15 residues. The V end was cut by 4 bases, the J end by 4 bases, with 16 bases between. This CDR3 is CASSPPRRVGTEAFF. For the CDR3, the DNA is TGCGCCAGCAGTCCCCCTCGCAGGGTAGGCACTGAAGCTTTCTTT.

J is TRBJ2-5 and V is TRBV4-3; 9 bases line up with TRBD2. Germline CDR1 reads LGHNA; CDR2 reads YSLEER. The CDR3 runs 16 residues. V was clipped by 0 bases and J by 7 bases; unmatched bases: 9. In DNA, the CDR3 is TGCGCCAGCAGCCAAGATAGGGGCGGGGGGGAAGGGACCCAGTACTTC. Its protein product is CASSQDRGGGEGTQYF.

V usage is TRBV6-5 and J usage is TRBJ1-2, with no clear D. Trimming cost V 2 bases and J 8 bases, with 6 bases left between them. CDR1 and CDR2 from the germline V gene are MNHEY and SVGAGI. The CDR3 is made up of 11 amino acids. The CDR3, as DNA: TGTGCCAGCAGTTACCCGGGAGGCTACACCTTC. As protein: CASSYPGGYTF.

The chain has TRBV19 and TRBJ2-1; D perhaps matches TRBD1 (5 bases). The V end lost 5 bases, the J end lost 3 bases, and 8 bases lay between the germline ends. In germline, CDR1 is LNHDA, CDR2 SQIVND (reference sequence). The CDR3 is made up of 13 amino acids. The CDR3 here is CASSETDYNEQFF. The DNA of the CDR3 is TGTGCCAGTAGTGAGACAGACTACAATGAGCAGTTCTTC.

The chain carries TRBV30 and TRBJ2-5; D not resolved. V was pared by 0 bases and J by 3 bases, with 8 bases between. The V gene's germline CDR1 is GTSNPN and CDR2 SVGIG (reference sequence). The CDR3 runs 13 residues. CDR3 amino acids: CAWSVLAEETQYF. The CDR3, as DNA: TGTGCCTGGAGTGTCCTGGCAGAAGAGACCCAGTACTTC.

This chain connects TRBV6-1 to TRBJ2-3, with 10 nucleotides matching TRBD2. CDR1 MNHNS and CDR2 SASEGT come from the germline V gene. Germline trimming cut 4 bases from V and 4 bases from J; bases unmatched to any gene: 8. The CDR3 contains 16 residues. The CDR3 sequence is CASSVLAGDSPDTQYF. CDR3 in DNA: TGTGCCAGCAGTGTCCTAGCGGGGGATTCCCCAGATACGCAGTATTTT.

V gene TRBV6-5 combines with J gene TRBJ2-7; D uncertain. V lost 4 bases, J lost 3 bases, and 10 bases lay in between. The V gene's germline CDR1 is MNHEY and CDR2 SVGAGI. The CDR3 has 13 amino acids. CDR3 sequence (DNA): TGTGCCAGCAGTTTAGACATAAACTACGAGCAGTACTTC. This gives the protein CASSLDINYEQYF.

The chain recombines TRBV5-1 with TRBJ1-1; the D gene is possibly TRBD1 (6 bases). Trimming removed 3 bases from V and 6 bases from J, with 15 bases in between. The CDR3 has 14 residues. Germline V gene lookup returns CDR1 SGHRS and CDR2 YFSETQ. The CDR3, as DNA: TGCGCCAGCAGCTCCAAAGTAGGGGGACCTGAAGCTTTCTTT. It translates to CASSSKVGGPEAFF. Filled out from reference TRBV5-1 and TRBJ1-1, the complete variable domain reads KAGVTQTPRYLIKTRGQQVTLSCSPISGHRSVSWYQQTPGQGLQFLFEYFSETQRNKGNFPGRFSGRQFSNSRSEMNVSTLELGDSALYLCASSSKVGGPEAFFGQGTRLTVV.

In DNA form, the CDR3 reads TGTGCCAGCCACCGGCGGGGGGAGCGCTACGAGCAGTACTTC. It encodes CASHRRGERYEQYF. The V and J genes are TRBV21-1 and TRBJ2-7; the tabulated D call, TRBD2, remains unverified against the DNA. TRBV21-1 is classified as a pseudogene. The CDR3 contains 14 residues.

The chain couples TRBV28 to TRBJ1-2, with no clear D. CDR1 MDHEN and CDR2 SYDVKM come from the germline V gene. Between the trimmed V and J ends, which lost 5 bases and 3 bases, there was a span of 10 bases. The CDR3 runs 13 residues. The CDR3 DNA sequence: TGTGCCAGCAGTCCAGGAACTTACTATGGCTACACCTTC. Translation: CASSPGTYYGYTF.

The chain couples TRBV7-8 to TRBJ2-3; 12 nucleotides line up with TRBD2. The CDR3 has 20 residues. CDR1 and CDR2 from the germline V gene are SGHVS and FQNEAQ. V lost 3 bases to trimming and J lost 1 base; unmatched junction nucleotides: 14. The DNA for the CDR3 is TGTGCCAGCAGCTTTCTAGCGGGAGGGGTTGTGAGTGAGGGCACAGATACGCAGTATTTT. It yields the protein CASSFLAGGVVSEGTDTQYF.

This chain connects TRBV10-1 to TRBJ2-3; a possible D gene is TRBD1 (5 bases). V was pared by 4 bases and J by 1 base, with 15 bases between. The CDR3 loop spans 16 amino acids. Germline assignment: CDR1 WNHNN and CDR2 SYGVQD (reference sequence). The CDR3 here is CASSGGRGCGTDTQYF. CDR3 in DNA: TGCGCCAGCAGTGGGGGAAGGGGATGCGGCACAGATACGCAGTATTTT.

The rearrangement uses TRBV4-3 and TRBJ2-2, with 8 positions matching TRBD2. J gave up 1 base and V 3 bases, and 7 bases lay outside the gene matches. This CDR3 is built from 17 residues. Germline V gives CDR1 LGHNA, CDR2 YSLEER. The CDR3 is CASSQFGGGLNTGELFF. The CDR3 region has the DNA TGCGCCAGCAGCCAGTTCGGCGGGGGGCTGAACACCGGGGAGCTGTTTTTT.

With regard to this clone: The junction departs from germline at one end; a sequencing error may be responsible. The chain links TRBV27 to TRBJ1-2; D ambiguous. The length of the CDR3 is 11 residues. Germline CDR1 and CDR2: MNHEY and SMNVEV (reference sequence). CDR3 nucleotides: TGTGCCAGCAGTTTTGCCTGCAGTAGCCCCTTC. It codes for CASSFACSSPF.

V gene TRBV7-6 combines with J gene TRBJ2-1; 7 bases line up with TRBD1. This CDR3 spans 15 amino acids. With 4 bases clipped from V and 6 bases from J, the junction kept 9 bases outside the gene matches. The germline V gene has CDR1 SGHVS and CDR2 FNYEAQ. The CDR3: CASSSRQGRGNEQFF. Here the CDR3 DNA reads TGTGCCAGCAGCTCAAGACAGGGCAGGGGCAATGAGCAGTTCTTC.

CDR3 nucleotide sequence: TGTGCCTGGAGTGTAGGAACAGGCCCTTATCAGCCCCAGCATTTT. Amino acid sequence: CAWSVGTGPYQPQHF. The V call is TRBV30, the J call TRBJ1-5; D may be TRBD1 (5 bases). CDR1 and CDR2 (germline): GTSNPN, SVGIG (reference sequence). The length of the CDR3 is 15 residues. V was cut by 0 bases and J by 5 bases, with 14 bases left in between.

The chain is built from TRBV4-2 and TRBJ1-1; no definite D call. CDR3 length: 15 amino acids. Germline loops: CDR1 LGHNA, CDR2 YNFKEQ. V lost 5 bases and J lost 4, with 17 bases in between. The CDR3 is CASSVSVVSGTEAFF. DNA of the CDR3: TGTGCCAGCAGCGTTTCGGTTGTCTCAGGCACTGAAGCTTTCTTT.

This clone was detected once. This chain uses TRBV6-5 with TRBJ2-2, with a weak D call TRBD1 (6 bases). V lost 5 bases, J lost 8 bases, and 15 bases lay in between. The CDR3 is 14 residues long. CDR1 MNHEY and CDR2 SVGAGI come from the germline V gene. The CDR3 DNA follows: TGTGCCAGCAGTAAGACAGGTGTCGGGGGGGAGCTGTTTTTT. Encoded protein: CASSKTGVGGELFF.

The chain recombines TRBV7-2 with TRBJ1-2; D is uncertain. Germline V gene data show CDR1 as SGHTA and CDR2 as FQGNSA. The V gene lost 0 bases and the J gene lost 4 bases, with 12 bases spanning the gap. The CDR3 runs to 15 residues. This CDR3 is CASSLAAADFYGYTF. In DNA, the CDR3 is TGTGCCAGCAGCTTAGCCGCCGCGGACTTCTATGGCTACACCTTC.

The chain links TRBV2 to TRBJ1-2, with 7 bases lining up with TRBD1. This CDR3 contains 14 residues. J lost 1 base, V lost 4 bases, and 3 bases had no gene match. Germline V gene sequence: CDR1 SNHLY, CDR2 FYNNEI. The CDR3 protein is CASSVRDSNYGYTF. Written as DNA, the CDR3 is TGTGCCAGCAGTGTTAGGGACAGTAACTATGGCTACACCTTC. The full variable domain, rest sourced from reference TRBV2 and TRBJ1-2, is EPEVTQTPSHQVTQMGQEVILRCVPISNHLYFYWYRQILGQKVEFLVSFYNNEISEKSEIFDDQFSVERPDGSNFTLKIRSTKLEDSAMYFCASSVRDSNYGYTFGSGTRLTVV.

This chain uses TRBV10-3 with TRBJ2-6; TRBD2 matches 14 bases. Germline V lookup: CDR1 ENHRY, CDR2 SYGVKD. CDR3 length: 22 residues. The V gene end was trimmed by 8 bases and the J gene end by 3 bases; junction bases not matched to a gene: 21. The CDR3 bases are TGTGCCATCGGCTCTCCCCCGGCCTCCGGGACTAGCGGGAGTGGTGGGGCCAACGTCCTGACTTTC. Translating gives CAIGSPPASGTSGSGGANVLTF.